The 13 T cell receptor beta chains in this list originate from one sample, sequenced in a study of T cells in Graves' hyperthyroidism and ophthalmopathy. The CDR3 regions of TCR beta were amplified from RNA transcripts. HTBI primers were the set used in a first-round RT-PCR of the TCR CDR3. TCRdb ran MiXCR on the multiplex PCR reads and lists one entry per CDR3 protein. Among more than 300,000 distinct CDR3 sequences listed, approximately 15% were seen once. Sequencing used blood. The receptors were sampled from a woman aged 55-75 years with Graves' hyperthyroidism.

Ten or more counts support this clonotype. The chain couples TRBV5-1 to TRBJ1-1, with D perhaps TRBD1 (5 bases). The germline V gene encodes CDR1 SGHRS and CDR2 YFSETQ. This CDR3 has 15 residues. Trimming removed 3 bases from V and 6 bases from J, with 18 bases in between. The CDR3 sequence: CASSSGRADNPEAFF. CDR3 nucleotide sequence: TGCGCCAGCAGCTCGGGACGGGCGGACAACCCTGAAGCTTTCTTT.

The sample holds many counts of this clonotype. J is TRBJ1-5 and V is TRBV7-8; no firm D call. This CDR3 has 14 residues. Germline CDR1 and CDR2: SGHVS and FQNEAQ. V was cut by 4 bases and J by 5 bases, with 12 bases left in between. The CDR3 region has the DNA TGTGCCAGCAGCTCGGTCCCGGGCCATCAGCCCCAGCATTTT. Translating it yields CASSSVPGHQPQHF.

Ten or more counts support this clonotype. This sequence joins TRBV3-1 and TRBJ2-3; TRBD1 aligns across 11 bases. Germline CDR1 reads LGHDT; CDR2 reads YNNKEL (reference sequence). V gave up 6 bases and J gave up 5 bases; unmatched junction bases: 4. This CDR3 spans 14 amino acids. The CDR3 loop is CASRRDRGGDTQYF. In DNA, the CDR3 is TGTGCCAGCAGGAGGGACAGGGGGGGAGATACGCAGTATTTT.

The rearrangement links TRBV10-3 to TRBJ1-2; 7 bases line up with TRBD1. Losses at the gene ends were 3 bases for V and 3 bases for J; bases not matched to a gene: 13. CDR3 size: 17 residues. Germline V CDR1 and CDR2: ENHRY, SYGVKD. The CDR3 region has the DNA TGTGCCATCAGTGAAGTCAACAGGGGTGCGATTGACTATGGCTACACCTTC. This gives the protein CAISEVNRGAIDYGYTF.

The sample holds many counts of this clonotype. The chain links TRBV5-8 to TRBJ1-1; D not certain. CDR3 length equals 15 residues. The V end was cut by 0 bases, the J end by 0 bases, with 9 bases between. The germline CDR1 and CDR2 sequences are SGHTS and YDEGEE. CDR3 sequence reads: CASSLVSRMNTEAFF. The CDR3 DNA sequence: TGTGCCAGCAGCTTGGTGTCCAGAATGAACACTGAAGCTTTCTTT.

To note about this clonotype: Compared with germline, one end of the junction differs, possibly owing to a read error. This chain uses TRBV7-9 with TRBJ2-3; tentatively, D is TRBD1 (6 bases). CDR1 is SEHNR and CDR2 is FQNEAQ in the germline V gene (reference sequence). The CDR3 is 15 residues long. The CDR3 sequence: CASSRTRDNTDTQYF. The CDR3 coding sequence is TGCGCCAGCAGCCGAACCCGGGACAACACAGATACGCAGTATTTT.

The chain couples TRBV9 to TRBJ2-1, with 11 bases that match TRBD2. CDR3 length: 19 amino acids. V shed 0 bases and J 1 base; nucleotides not matched to a gene: 9. Germline assignment: CDR1 SGDLS and CDR2 YYNGEE. The CDR3 nucleotides read TGTGCCAGCAGCGTAGATAGCGGGAGGGCCTCGAGGTCCTACAATGAGCAGTTCTTC. Translation gives CASSVDSGRASRSYNEQFF.

The chain carries TRBV11-2 and TRBJ2-1; 8 bases are shared with TRBD2. Trimming removed 1 base from V and 6 bases from J; junction bases left unmatched: 8. Germline V CDR1 and CDR2: SGHAT, FQNNGV. CDR3 size: 16 residues. The CDR3 loop reads CASSLGLAGPSNEQFF. DNA for the CDR3: TGTGCCAGCAGCTTAGGGTTAGCGGGGCCCAGCAATGAGCAGTTCTTC.

The chain has TRBV4-1 and TRBJ2-1; 9 bases are a match to TRBD1. Trimming at V came to 3 bases and at J to 8 bases, leaving 8 bases not matched to a gene. The CDR3 runs 15 residues. The germline V gene has CDR1 MGHRA and CDR2 YSYEKL. The CDR3 reads CASSQKTGGLDEQFF. The CDR3 DNA follows: TGCGCCAGCAGCCAGAAGACAGGGGGTCTGGATGAGCAGTTCTTC.

The chain combines TRBV19 with TRBJ1-5, with D maybe TRBD1 (5 bases). V lost 7 bases to trimming and J lost 7 bases, with 17 bases between them. In germline, CDR1 is LNHDA, CDR2 SQIVND (reference sequence). The CDR3 runs to 14 residues. CDR3 region: CASIPGRGAQPQHF. The CDR3 DNA sequence: TGTGCCAGTATCCCCGGGAGGGGTGCGCAGCCCCAGCATTTT. The variable domain in full, with the rest retrieved from reference TRBV19 and TRBJ1-5, is DGGITQSPKYLFRKEGQNVTLSCEQNLNHDAMYWYRQDPGQGLRLIYYSQIVNDFQKGDIAEGYSVSREKKESFPLTVTSAQKNPTAFYLCASIPGRGAQPQHFGDGTRLSIL.

There are many counts of this clonotype. The chain joins TRBV24-1 to TRBJ1-1; no clear D gene. Trimming cost V 4 bases and J 5 bases, with 16 bases left between them. CDR1 and CDR2 from the germline V gene are KGHDR and SFDVKD. CDR3 size: 15 residues. The DNA for the CDR3 is TGTGCCACCAGTGAACCCAAGTATGGGGATACTGAAGCTTTCTTT. The encoded protein is CATSEPKYGDTEAFF.

The chain joins TRBV5-1 to TRBJ2-4; possibly TRBD1 or TRBD2 for D (5 bases each). Trimming cost V 3 bases and J 5 bases, with 9 bases left between them. This CDR3 is 13 amino acids long. Germline V gene lookup returns CDR1 SGHRS and CDR2 YFSETQ. The CDR3 nucleotides are TGCGCCAGCAGCTGGGACCAGCAAAACATTCAGTACTTC. As protein: CASSWDQQNIQYF.

Many counts were recorded for this clonotype. J is TRBJ2-2 and V is TRBV5-1; D call uncertain. This CDR3 spans 15 amino acids. Germline loops: CDR1 SGHRS, CDR2 YFSETQ. With 4 bases removed from V and 0 bases from J, the gap between germline ends came to 10 bases. The CDR3 loop is CASSPDNANTGELFF. In nucleotides, the CDR3 is TGCGCCAGCAGCCCCGACAACGCGAACACCGGGGAGCTGTTTTTT.